These 25 T cell receptor beta chains originate from one sample sequenced in a study of beta chain features in type 1 diabetes (dated by TCRdb to between 2018 and 2020). Libraries came from the immunoSEQ multiplex PCR assay. The High Capacity cDNA Reverse Transcription Kit was used to reverse transcribe all of the isolated RNA, meaning that expressed TCRB transcripts were what got sequenced. Here the immuneACCESS table is served through TCRdb, limited to in-frame sequences with V and J called. Missing clones are a known gap in these copies; in checked studies unresolved V genes cover under half, and the rest lacks a known reason. Present in this sample are some 220,000 clones, roughly 11% of which were seen just once. The ten largest clones take up 1% to 1.5% of the sample. Sequenced input: central memory CD4+ T cells from blood. The receptor source for this set is a man aged 18 to 35 in good health.

This clone was counted only a few times. The rearrangement joins TRBV5-1 to TRBJ2-1; D may correspond to TRBD1 or TRBD2 (5 bases each). Germline V lookup: CDR1 SGHRS, CDR2 YFSETQ. Deletions cut 4 bases from V and 5 bases from J, with 10 bases between. CDR3 length: 13 residues. The DNA for the CDR3 is TGCGCCAGCAGCCGGGACGGGAACAATGAGCAGTTCTTC. It is translated as CASSRDGNNEQFF.

This clone was seen a few times. J is TRBJ1-2 and V is TRBV29-1, with D maybe TRBD1 (6 bases). The CDR3 consists of 11 residues. Trimming left V 6 bases short and J 8 bases short, with 13 bases between. The germline V gene has CDR1 SQVTM and CDR2 ANQGSEA. The CDR3: CSVGTLVGYTF. The CDR3 bases are TGCAGCGTAGGGACATTGGTCGGCTACACCTTC.

This clone was seen repeatedly, ten times or more. The chain recombines TRBV2 with TRBJ1-5, with D tentatively TRBD1 (6 bases). The CDR3 spans 15 residues. Trimming removed 3 bases from V and 4 bases from J, with 13 bases in between. The germline V gene has CDR1 SNHLY and CDR2 FYNNEI. CDR3 amino acids: CASSDARGRNQPQHF. CDR3 DNA: TGTGCCAGCAGTGACGCCCGGGGGCGGAATCAGCCCCAGCATTTT.

This clone occurred many times. The chain joins TRBV5-1 to TRBJ2-4; D is possibly TRBD1 or TRBD2 (8 bases each). The CDR3 has 14 residues. CDR1 SGHRS and CDR2 YFSETQ come from the germline V gene. Trimming removed 4 bases from V and 6 bases from J, with 14 bases in between. CDR3: CASSREGTGNIQYF. In nucleotides, the CDR3 is TGCGCCAGCAGCCGGGAGGGGACAGGAAACATTCAGTACTTC.

This clone was observed a few times. The chain carries TRBV4-1 and TRBJ2-2; 7 nucleotides align to TRBD1. V lost 1 base to trimming and J lost 3 bases; unmatched junction nucleotides: 5. CDR1 is MGHRA, CDR2 YSYEKL, per germline. There are 16 residues in the CDR3. CDR3 in DNA: TGCGCCAGCAGCCAAGCCGGGACAGCTGACACCGGGGAGCTGTTTTTT. Its translation: CASSQAGTADTGELFF.

The chain uses TRBV25-1 and TRBJ2-3; tentatively, D is TRBD1 (5 bases). The CDR3 covers 14 residues. Germline assignment: CDR1 MGHDK and CDR2 SYGVNS. Trimming pared 4 bases from V and 3 bases from J, leaving 11 bases between. Here the CDR3 reads CASSGAGSTDTQYF. In DNA, the CDR3 is TGTGCCAGCAGTGGGGCAGGGTCGACAGATACGCAGTATTTT. The variable domain in full, completed from reference TRBV25-1 and TRBJ2-3, reads EADIYQTPRYLVIGTGKKITLECSQTMGHDKMYWYQQDPGMELHLIHYSYGVNSTEKGDLSSESTVSRIRTEHFPLTLESARPSHTSQYLCASSGAGSTDTQYFGPGTRLTVL.

The V gene is TRBV7-8, the J gene TRBJ1-5; 7 positions match TRBD1. The V gene end was trimmed by 1 base and the J gene end by 1 base; junction bases not matched to a gene: 4. The CDR3 consists of 16 residues. Germline CDR1 reads SGHVS; CDR2 reads FQNEAQ. Here the CDR3 DNA reads TGTGCCAGCAGCTTAGAGGGGGCGGTGAGCAATCAGCCCCAGCATTTT. This translates into CASSLEGAVSNQPQHF.

This clone has just a few counts. J is TRBJ2-3 and V is TRBV30; a weak D match, TRBD1 (6 bases). The germline V gene encodes CDR1 GTSNPN and CDR2 SVGIG (reference sequence). V was trimmed by 5 bases and J by 4 bases, leaving 19 bases between them. CDR3 size: 15 residues. This CDR3 reads CAWETGKGLSDTQYF. CDR3 DNA: TGTGCCTGGGAAACAGGGAAGGGATTGTCAGATACGCAGTATTTT.

The sample holds a few counts of this clone. Other DNA sequences from this sample encode an identical CDR3 as well. This chain connects TRBV30 to TRBJ2-3, with 8 bases fitting TRBD2. Germline V gene sequence: CDR1 GTSNPN, CDR2 SVGIG (reference sequence). This CDR3 contains 16 residues. V was pared by 0 bases and J by 2 bases, with 7 bases of the junction left unmatched. The CDR3 is CAWSVRTSGNTDTQYF. In nucleotides, the CDR3 is TGTGCCTGGAGTGTACGAACTAGCGGAAACACAGATACGCAGTATTTT.

This clone was recorded many times. This sample includes further DNA sequences coding for the same CDR3. The V and J genes are TRBV30 and TRBJ2-1; 8 bases are a match to TRBD2. V lost 0 bases, J lost 7 bases, and 8 bases stayed unmatched. This CDR3 has 15 residues. From germline, CDR1 is GTSNPN and CDR2 SVGIG (reference sequence). CDR3 nucleotide sequence: TGTGCCTGGAGTGTACACGGGAGGGCGGGGAATGAGCAGTTCTTC. Translated, it gives CAWSVHGRAGNEQFF.

This chain connects TRBV29-1 to TRBJ2-5, with a weak D call TRBD2 (7 bases). Trimming cost V 5 bases and J 5 bases, with 15 bases left between them. Germline CDR1 SQVTM, CDR2 ANQGSEA. The CDR3 runs to 13 residues. CDR3: CSVPRGGSETQYF. The DNA of the CDR3 is TGCAGCGTTCCTAGGGGGGGGTCGGAGACCCAGTACTTC.

Points on this clone: The same CDR3 can be traced to other DNA sequences in this sample. The chain recombines TRBV29-1 with TRBJ2-3, with D possibly being TRBD1 or TRBD2 (5 bases each). The CDR3 contains 13 residues. The V end was cut by 8 bases, the J end by 1 base, with 13 bases between. Germline assignment: CDR1 SQVTM and CDR2 ANQGSEA. CDR3 in DNA: TGCAGCCTGAGGGGTCAGGGCACAGATACGCAGTATTTT. Protein product: CSLRGQGTDTQYF.

The V call is TRBV25-1, the J call TRBJ2-6; D may be TRBD1 (6 bases). There are 16 residues in the CDR3. Germline-derived CDR1 and CDR2 are MGHDK and SYGVNS. V was clipped by 4 bases and J by 3 bases, with 13 bases between them. The CDR3 reads CASSAVPGVGANVLTF. CDR3 nucleotide sequence: TGTGCCAGCAGTGCAGTGCCAGGGGTTGGGGCCAACGTCCTGACTTTC.

The chain recombines TRBV18 with TRBJ2-7; no definite D call. Germline V gives CDR1 KGHSH, CDR2 LQKENI. V shed 3 bases and J shed 0 bases, with 6 bases lying between them. The CDR3 is made up of 13 amino acids. The DNA of the CDR3 is TGTGCCAGCTCACCGGCCCCCTCCTACGAGCAGTACTTC. It codes for CASSPAPSYEQYF.

The chain recombines TRBV6-5 with TRBJ2-7; tentatively, D is TRBD2 (5 bases). The CDR3 has 15 residues. The ends were cut back, 5 bases at V and 0 bases at J, with 14 bases in the middle. CDR1 and CDR2 (germline): MNHEY, SVGAGI. DNA for the CDR3: TGTGCCAGCAGTGCTAGGACGGGAAGCTCCTACGAGCAGTACTTC. Protein product: CASSARTGSSYEQYF.

The chain joins TRBV27 to TRBJ2-6, with a weak D call TRBD2 (7 bases). The CDR3 extends over 17 amino acids. CDR1 is MNHEY and CDR2 is SMNVEV in the germline V gene (reference sequence). Trimming stripped 8 bases from V and 0 bases from J, with 17 bases between. CDR3 nucleotide sequence: TGTGCCAGCCGATATGTCGCGGGGGCCTCTGGGGCCAACGTCCTGACTTTC. This codes for CASRYVAGASGANVLTF.

In this sample, this clone turned up a few times. CDR3 protein: CASSLVSGNTGELFF. The DNA for the CDR3 is TGCGCCAGCAGCTTGGTTTCCGGGAACACCGGGGAGCTGTTTTTT. J is TRBJ2-2 and V is TRBV5-1; unclear D gene. Deletions cut 0 bases from V and 1 base from J, with 7 bases between. Germline V gene lookup returns CDR1 SGHRS and CDR2 YFSETQ. The CDR3 is 15 residues long.

This clone was seen repeatedly, ten times or more. The sample holds other DNA sequences that translate to the same CDR3. The chain combines TRBV5-4 with TRBJ2-5, with 8 bases aligning to TRBD1. V shed 4 bases and J 2 bases; nucleotides not matched to a gene: 1. CDR3 length: 13 residues. Per germline, CDR1 SGHNT and CDR2 YYREEE (reference sequence). The CDR3, as DNA: TGTGCCAGCAGCGGGACAGGACAAGAGACCCAGTACTTC. Its protein product is CASSGTGQETQYF.

The rearrangement joins TRBV7-2 to TRBJ2-1; D remains unclear. CDR3 length: 15 residues. Germline CDR1 and CDR2: SGHTA and FQGNSA. Trimming pared 3 bases from V and 0 bases from J, leaving 9 bases between. This CDR3 reads CASSFLVSSYNEQFF. CDR3 in DNA: TGTGCCAGCAGCTTTCTGGTGAGCTCCTACAATGAGCAGTTCTTC.

The table lists this clone with a few counts. The chain carries TRBV30 and TRBJ1-2; D uncertain. Trimming shortened V by 3 bases and J by 1 base, and 6 bases separated the two germline ends. The CDR3 covers 12 residues. The V gene's germline CDR1 is GTSNPN and CDR2 SVGIG (reference sequence). CDR3: CAWRAVNYGYTF. CDR3 in DNA: TGTGCCTGGAGAGCTGTTAACTATGGCTACACCTTC.

This clone was counted only a few times. The chain recombines TRBV19 with TRBJ1-1, with D perhaps matching TRBD1 (5 bases). The CDR3 length is 13 residues. Trimming pared 5 bases from V and 0 bases from J, leaving 7 bases between. Germline loops: CDR1 LNHDA, CDR2 SQIVND (reference sequence). The CDR3 nucleotides read TGTGCCAGTAGTCGACAGCTGAACACTGAAGCTTTCTTT. Protein product: CASSRQLNTEAFF.

This sequence joins TRBV27 and TRBJ1-1; TRBD1 aligns across 8 bases. The CDR3 contains 13 residues. V lost 6 bases, J lost 5 bases, and 5 bases stayed unmatched. In germline, CDR1 is MNHEY, CDR2 SMNVEV (reference sequence). The CDR3 reads CASRRTGQTEAFF. The CDR3 bases are TGTGCCAGCAGGCGGACAGGGCAAACTGAAGCTTTCTTT.

This clone was observed a few times. A much larger clone lies one base from this, so it may be a read error. V is TRBV29-1 and J is TRBJ2-5; D not resolved. Germline-derived CDR1 and CDR2 are SQVTM and ANQGSEA. The CDR3 is 11 amino acids. Trimming took 7 bases from V and 2 from J, leaving 8 bases between them. The CDR3 DNA is TGCAGCGGCGCCGGTCAAGAGACCCAGTACTTC. It translates to CSGAGQETQYF.

This clone turned up a few times. The sample has other DNA sequences that encode this CDR3 too. The rearrangement uses TRBV5-1 and TRBJ2-7; D unresolved. The V gene's germline CDR1 is SGHRS and CDR2 YFSETQ. The CDR3 extends over 13 amino acids. Deletions cut 1 base from V and 0 bases from J, with 5 bases between. CDR3: CASSLSVSYEQYF. CDR3 nucleotides: TGCGCCAGCAGCTTGTCGGTCTCCTACGAGCAGTACTTC.

This clone was picked up one time. The chain carries TRBV19 and TRBJ2-7; no definite D call. The germline CDR1 and CDR2 sequences are LNHDA and SQIVND (reference sequence). Trimming took 8 bases from V and 8 from J, leaving 10 bases between them. This CDR3 is built from 10 residues. The CDR3 here is CASGNLQQYF. CDR3 bases: TGTGCCAGTGGGAACTTACAGCAGTACTTC. Using reference TRBV19 and TRBJ2-7 for the parts outside the CDR3, the full variable domain is DGGITQSPKYLFRKEGQNVTLSCEQNLNHDAMYWYRQDPGQGLRLIYYSQIVNDFQKGDIAEGYSVSREKKESFPLTVTSAQKNPTAFYLCASGNLQQYFGPGTRLTVT.